The 16 T cell receptor beta chains below come from one sample, sequenced in a study of blood T cells in healthy people across ages (dated by TCRdb to between 2014 and 2017). Libraries were constructed by 5' RACE. Sequencing was performed on an Illumina HiSeq 2500. A second about 7 to 12 cycle PCR used a sample-barcoded 5' primer and a J-beta primer mix. In-frame beta chains were kept once TCRdb had trimmed the public reads at Q25 with fastp and called clones with MiXCR. Rows matching on CDR3 protein sequence are summarized as one entry with the most common DNA and genes. A total of about 680,000 distinct CDR3 sequences appear in this sample, about half of them only once. The ten largest clones represent roughly a third of the sample. Sequencing was carried out using blood. These receptors were obtained from a woman aged 60-75 years in good health.

Concerning this clonotype itself: Germline and junction disagree at one end, which may indicate a read error. This chain joins TRBV6-2 or TRBV6-3 and TRBJ2-1; D is unclear. This CDR3 region has 15 residues. The germline gives CDR1 MNHEY, CDR2 SVGEGT. CDR3: CASSDQTPTYNERFF. The CDR3 coding sequence is TGTGCCAGCAGTGATCAGACGCCGACATACAATGAGCGGTTCTTC.

This clonotype was detected a few times. The V and J genes are TRBV5-1 and TRBJ2-7; a possible D gene is TRBD2 (6 bases). Germline CDR1 reads SGHRS; CDR2 reads YFSETQ. The CDR3 is made up of 14 amino acids. The V gene lost 4 bases and the J gene lost 0 bases, with 11 bases spanning the gap. Here the CDR3 DNA reads TGCGCCAGCAGCACGGGGGAGAGCTCCTACGAGCAGTACTTC. Translated: CASSTGESSYEQYF.

V gene TRBV30 combines with J gene TRBJ2-5; 8 nucleotides line up with TRBD1. Germline V gene data show CDR1 as GTSNPN and CDR2 as SVGIG (reference sequence). J was trimmed by 12 bases and V by 2 bases; bases with no gene match: 11. The CDR3 contains 13 residues. This chain's CDR3 is CAWSPTGGGSKYF. In DNA form, the CDR3 reads TGTGCCTGGAGTCCTACAGGGGGAGGTAGCAAGTACTTC.

The V call is TRBV6-1, the J call TRBJ1-2; D remains ambiguous. The V end lost 3 bases, the J end lost 0 bases, and 8 bases lay between the germline ends. This CDR3 region has 14 residues. In germline, CDR1 is MNHNS, CDR2 SASEGT. This CDR3 reads CASSDGQSNYGYTF. The DNA for the CDR3 is TGTGCCAGCAGTGACGGCCAGTCTAACTATGGCTACACCTTC.

The chain carries TRBV6-2 or TRBV6-3 and TRBJ2-1; D remains ambiguous. CDR1 is MNHEY, CDR2 SVGEGT, per germline. Trimming pared 4 bases from V and 8 bases from J, leaving 6 bases between. The CDR3 loop spans 11 amino acids. CDR3 nucleotide sequence: TGTGCCAGCAGTTCGTCCGATGAGCAGTTCTTC. Protein product: CASSSSDEQFF.

The chain has TRBV25-1 and TRBJ2-1; TRBD2 matches 7 bases. Near its end, the DNA agrees better with TRBJ2-7, so the J call may be wrong. Germline CDR1 is MGHDK and CDR2 is SYGVNS. The CDR3 extends over 17 amino acids. This CDR3 reads CASSESTRGSSYNEQYF. CDR3 DNA sequence: TGTGCCAGCAGTGAATCGACTCGCGGGAGCTCCTACAATGAGCAGTACTTC.

This clonotype was seen a few times. J is TRBJ2-5 and V is TRBV7-2; D might be TRBD1 (5 bases). The DNA end is a closer match to TRBJ2-7, so the J assignment may be wrong. Germline assignment: CDR1 SGHTA and CDR2 FQGNSA. The CDR3 is 13 amino acids. This CDR3 is CASSLVQATEQYF. CDR3 nucleotides: TGTGCCAGCAGCCTCGTACAGGCCACCGAGCAGTACTTC.

Comments on this clonotype: A much larger clone sits a single nucleotide away, making a read error possible. V and J are TRBV2 and TRBJ1-2; 7 positions agree with TRBD1. Germline assignment: CDR1 SNHLY and CDR2 FYNNEI. CDR3 length equals 13 residues. Unmatched junction bases numbered 5, after V lost 8 bases and J lost 2 bases. The CDR3 here is CASGTDSNYGYTF. The CDR3 region has the DNA TGTGCCAGCGGGACAGATTCCAACTATGGCTACACCTTC.

The chain is built from TRBV20-1 and TRBJ2-1; TRBD2 matches 8 bases. Unmatched junction bases numbered 14, after V lost 3 bases and J lost 7 bases. This CDR3 has 16 amino acids. Germline loops: CDR1 DFQATT, CDR2 SNEGSKA (reference sequence). Here the CDR3 DNA reads TGCAGTGCTAGTCCGATGGGGACTAGAGGTTCTAATGAGCAGTTCTTC. This encodes CSASPMGTRGSNEQFF.

This clonotype occurred a few times. The chain couples TRBV10-3 to TRBJ1-2; no definite D call. This CDR3 has 13 amino acids. V shed 3 bases and J shed 0 bases, with 5 bases lying between them. In germline, CDR1 is ENHRY, CDR2 SYGVKD. CDR3 sequence (DNA): TGTGCCATCAGTGACCCTCCTAACTATGGCTACACCTTC. Residues: CAISDPPNYGYTF.

The chain recombines TRBV4-3 with TRBJ1-3; maybe TRBD1 (6 bases). V was pared by 4 bases and J by 0 bases, with 13 bases between. The CDR3 runs 16 residues. Germline-derived CDR1 and CDR2 are LGHNA and YSLEER. The CDR3 coding sequence is TGCGCCAGCAGCCGGAACAGGGCCTACTCTGGAAACACCATATATTTT. Translation gives CASSRNRAYSGNTIYF.

V is TRBV2 and J is TRBJ2-5, with unresolved D. The J call is doubtful: the DNA matches TRBJ2-7 better. The CDR3 has 13 amino acids. Germline V lookup: CDR1 SNHLY, CDR2 FYNNEI. CDR3 loop: CASSVRARYEQYF. The CDR3 DNA reads as TGTGCCAGCAGTGTCCGAGCGCGGTACGAGCAGTACTTC.

This clonotype has more than one count but fewer than ten. This rearrangement joins TRBV6-2 or TRBV6-3 to TRBJ2-5, with 7 bases fitting TRBD2. The ends lost 5 bases at V and 5 bases at J; junction bases unmatched: 8. CDR3 length: 14 residues. From germline, CDR1 is MNHEY and CDR2 SVGEGT. CDR3 sequence reads: CASSPTSFGETQYF. The CDR3, as DNA: TGTGCCAGCAGTCCGACTAGCTTCGGCGAGACCCAGTACTTC.

In its sample, this clonotype was seen a few times. The CDR3 coding sequence is TGCGCCAGCAGCACCAACCCACGGATAATGGGCACAGATACGCAGTATTTT. Amino acid sequence: CASSTNPRIMGTDTQYF. The rearrangement joins TRBV5-1 to TRBJ2-3; D is unclear. The CDR3 totals 17 residues. Germline V gene sequence: CDR1 SGHRS, CDR2 YFSETQ. V dropped 4 bases and J dropped 1 base, with 19 bases sitting between them.

This chain connects TRBV28 to TRBJ1-5, with a possible D match to TRBD1 (5 bases). V was trimmed by 8 bases and J by 1 base, leaving 15 bases between them. The germline gives CDR1 MDHEN, CDR2 SYDVKM. The CDR3 runs to 15 residues. The CDR3 region has the DNA TGTGCCAGCCGCCCAGGCGGGGCCAGCAATCAGCCCCAGCATTTT. Amino acids: CASRPGGASNQPQHF.

CDR3 nucleotides: TGCAGTGCTAGGCAGACAGGGATCTACGAGCAGTACTTC. It is translated as CSARQTGIYEQYF. V usage is TRBV20-1 and J usage is TRBJ2-7; 7 nucleotides match TRBD1. The ends lost 3 bases at V and 3 bases at J; junction bases unmatched: 5. Germline V gene sequence: CDR1 DFQATT, CDR2 SNEGSKA (reference sequence). The CDR3 has 13 amino acids.